The 20 T cell receptor beta chains in this list originate from one sample, sequenced in a study of cytomegalovirus exposure and HLA in healthy donors. Vbeta (60) and Jbeta (13) primers were used in the PCR. The protocol was immunoSEQ multiplex PCR, while the TCRdb copy is restricted to in-frame clones and leaves out a portion. The table records under 300,000 clones, 81% of them present only once. Sequenced input: PBMCs. These receptors all stem from a woman aged 55 to 70 in good health and CMV-seropositive.

This sequence joins TRBV7-3 and TRBJ2-3; D may be TRBD2 (5 bases). V shed 5 bases and J shed 4 bases, with 16 bases lying between them. This CDR3 has 15 amino acids. The germline gives CDR1 SGHTA, CDR2 FQGTGA. The CDR3 DNA reads as TGTGCCAGCAGCAAACTAGGGTCTTCTGCAGATACGCAGTATTTT. This codes for CASSKLGSSADTQYF. The variable domain in full, completed from reference TRBV7-3 and TRBJ2-3, reads GAGVSQTPSNKVTEKGKYVELRCDPISGHTALYWYRQSLGQGPEFLIYFQGTGAADDSGLPNDRFFAVRPEGSVSTLKIQRTERGDSAVYLCASSKLGSSADTQYFGPGTRLTVL.

As concerns this clone: The junction shows a germline mismatch at one end, possibly a read error. The gene calls are TRBV7-9 and TRBJ1-1; TRBD1 matches at 8 bases. There are 14 residues in the CDR3. CDR1 and CDR2 from the germline V gene are SEHNR and FQNEAQ (reference sequence). In DNA, the CDR3 is TGTTCCAGCATCGCCGGGACAGGGAACACTGAAGCTTTCTTT. Its protein is CSSIAGTGNTEAFF.

This chain links TRBV5-6 with TRBJ1-1; no definite D call. This CDR3 has 16 amino acids. Germline CDR1 reads SGHDT; CDR2 reads YYEEEE. Trimming removed 0 bases from V and 0 bases from J, with 12 bases in between. CDR3 region: CASSLGAGLLNTEAFF. In DNA, the CDR3 is TGTGCCAGCAGCTTGGGGGCTGGGCTTTTGAACACTGAAGCTTTCTTT. Full variable domain (missing parts from reference TRBV5-6 and TRBJ1-1): DAGVTQSPTHLIKTRGQQVTLRCSPKSGHDTVSWYQQALGQGPQFIFQYYEEEERQRGNFPDRFSGHQFPNYSSELNVNALLLGDSALYLCASSLGAGLLNTEAFFGQGTRLTVV.

This chain links TRBV7-2 with TRBJ1-1, with D possibly matching TRBD1 (6 bases). The CDR3 runs to 14 residues. The germline gives CDR1 SGHTA, CDR2 FQGNSA. V lost 5 bases and J lost 2, with 12 bases in between. The CDR3 DNA follows: TGTGCCAGCAGCGTGGGGGCAGCAAACACTGAAGCTTTCTTT. Translated, it gives CASSVGAANTEAFF.

The chain has TRBV10-2 and TRBJ1-3; no definite D call. The CDR3 loop spans 15 amino acids. The V and J ends lost 6 bases and 2 bases respectively, with 14 bases between them. The germline V gene encodes CDR1 WSHSY and CDR2 SAAADI. The CDR3: CASRLAGETGNTIYF. DNA for the CDR3: TGCGCCAGCAGGCTTGCAGGCGAGACTGGAAACACCATATATTTT.

The rearrangement joins TRBV5-1 to TRBJ1-5, with a weak D call TRBD1 (6 bases). V lost 2 bases and J lost 4, with 10 bases in between. The CDR3 runs 14 residues. CDR1 is SGHRS and CDR2 is YFSETQ in the germline V gene. The CDR3 sequence: CASSFGQGNQPQHF. The CDR3 DNA reads as TGCGCCAGCAGCTTTGGCCAGGGGAATCAGCCCCAGCATTTT.

This chain joins TRBV10-3 and TRBJ2-1; 8 bases map to TRBD2. J lost 7 bases, V lost 7 bases, and 6 bases had no gene match. The CDR3 totals 13 residues. Germline V gene sequence: CDR1 ENHRY, CDR2 SYGVKD. Here the CDR3 reads CAINNERENEQFF. The CDR3 DNA sequence: TGTGCCATCAATAATGAGCGGGAGAATGAGCAGTTCTTC.

This clone was found a few times. This rearrangement joins TRBV12-5 to TRBJ1-1; 7 nucleotides match TRBD1. J lost 2 bases, V lost 3 bases, and 3 bases had no gene match. CDR1 and CDR2 from the germline V gene are LGHNT and FRNRAP. This CDR3 has 14 amino acids. CDR3 protein: CASGFGDRNTEAFF. The CDR3 DNA follows: TGTGCTAGTGGTTTTGGGGACAGAAACACTGAAGCTTTCTTT.

The chain is built from TRBV6-1 and TRBJ2-7, with 10 bases lining up with TRBD1. The length of the CDR3 is 15 residues. J was trimmed by 7 bases and V by 5 bases; bases with no gene match: 11. Germline CDR1 MNHNS, CDR2 SASEGT. CDR3 bases: TGTGCCAGCAGTCTTGACAGGGGGCGATTTGGGGAGCAGTACTTC. This gives the protein CASSLDRGRFGEQYF.

V usage is TRBV5-1 and J usage is TRBJ2-1, with D possibly matching TRBD2 (5 bases). The CDR3 sequence is 12 residues long. Germline V gene sequence: CDR1 SGHRS, CDR2 YFSETQ. V lost 4 bases and J lost 13, with 15 bases in between. The CDR3 loop reads CASSLDRGEQFF. The CDR3 DNA reads as TGCGCCAGCAGCCTCGACCGGGGAGAACAGTTCTTC.

The chain recombines TRBV7-9 with TRBJ2-7; 9 positions agree with TRBD2. Germline loops: CDR1 SEHNR, CDR2 FQNEAQ (reference sequence). This CDR3 has 15 residues. Losses at the gene ends were 4 bases for V and 2 bases for J; bases not matched to a gene: 6. CDR3: CASSSLAGQPYEQYF. As DNA, the CDR3 is TGTGCCAGCAGCTCCCTAGCGGGACAACCCTACGAGCAGTACTTC.

In its sample, this clone was seen a few times. The chain is built from TRBV5-1 and TRBJ2-1; TRBD1 matches 9 bases. Germline values: CDR1 SGHRS, CDR2 YFSETQ. The J segment lost 7 bases and the V segment lost 4 bases, leaving 12 bases of the junction unmatched. The CDR3 is 16 residues long. The CDR3 DNA sequence: TGCGCCAGCAGCCTAAGGGGGGGGACAGGGAAGAATGAGCAGTTCTTC. Encoded protein: CASSLRGGTGKNEQFF.

The V call is TRBV27, the J call TRBJ2-7; no clear D. The germline CDR1 and CDR2 sequences are MNHEY and SMNVEV (reference sequence). V lost 3 bases to trimming and J lost 1 base, with 7 bases between them. The CDR3 extends over 13 amino acids. CDR3 in DNA: TGTGCCAGCAGTTTGCCCGGGTCCTACGAGCAGTACTTC. It yields the protein CASSLPGSYEQYF.

The chain employs TRBV13 and TRBJ1-1; D may be TRBD1 (5 bases). Germline loops: CDR1 PRHDT, CDR2 FYEKMQ (reference sequence). The CDR3 totals 16 residues. V lost 5 bases, J lost 5 bases, and 21 bases lay in between. The CDR3 protein is CASSPQRGSLRTEAFF. The DNA for the CDR3 is TGTGCCAGCAGCCCCCAAAGGGGCAGTCTGAGGACTGAAGCTTTCTTT.

V usage is TRBV30 and J usage is TRBJ2-1; TRBD2 aligns across 9 bases. CDR1 and CDR2 from the germline V gene are GTSNPN and SVGIG (reference sequence). CDR3 length equals 14 residues. V lost 3 bases to trimming and J lost 8 bases; unmatched junction nucleotides: 8. CDR3 coding DNA: TGTGCCTGGAGGGGGAGCGGGAGGAGACATGAGCAGTTCTTC. Encoded protein: CAWRGSGRRHEQFF.

For this clone: This specimen includes other DNA sequences encoding the same CDR3. V usage is TRBV5-1 and J usage is TRBJ1-5; TRBD1 matches 9 bases. Losses at the gene ends were 0 bases for V and 5 bases for J; bases not matched to a gene: 3. The V gene's germline CDR1 is SGHRS and CDR2 YFSETQ. The CDR3 sequence is 15 residues long. The CDR3 loop reads CASSLGGQGDQPQHF. The CDR3, as DNA: TGCGCCAGCAGCTTGGGGGGACAGGGAGATCAGCCCCAGCATTTT.

CDR3 sequence reads: CASRTGISSYEQYF. CDR3 DNA sequence: TGTGCCAGCAGGACAGGGATCAGCTCCTACGAGCAGTACTTC. This sequence joins TRBV28 and TRBJ2-7, with TRBD1 matching 7 bases. The germline gives CDR1 MDHEN, CDR2 SYDVKM. The ends lost 6 bases at V and 0 bases at J; junction bases unmatched: 5. The CDR3 length is 14 residues.

The chain recombines TRBV9 with TRBJ2-7; 8 bases line up with TRBD1. Germline CDR1 SGDLS, CDR2 YYNGEE. CDR3 length: 14 residues. Germline trimming cut 6 bases from V and 2 bases from J; bases unmatched to any gene: 7. The DNA of the CDR3 is TGTGCCAGCACAACCGGGACAGGCCCCTACGAGCAGTACTTC. Amino acid sequence: CASTTGTGPYEQYF.

The CDR3 sequence is CASSLRTGTGLRAFF. The CDR3 region has the DNA TGTGCCAGCAGTCTACGGACCGGGACAGGGTTGCGTGCTTTCTTT. The chain employs TRBV5-6 and TRBJ1-1; 9 positions match TRBD1. Trimming cost V 5 bases and J 11 bases; bases outside gene matches: 16. Germline V gene lookup returns CDR1 SGHDT and CDR2 YYEEEE. The CDR3 totals 15 residues.

The chain uses TRBV15 and TRBJ2-7, with D perhaps matching TRBD2 (6 bases). V was shortened by 0 bases and J by 3 bases, with 9 bases between the two germline ends. The CDR3 extends over 14 amino acids. Germline V gene sequence: CDR1 LNHNV, CDR2 YYDKDF (reference sequence). CDR3 DNA sequence: TGTGCCACCAGCAGAGAACTAGCCTTCTACGAGCAGTACTTC. Translated: CATSRELAFYEQYF.